This TCR beta chain originates from a study of control samples from healthy donors and cancer patients. Some clones are missing from TCRdb's copy, which holds only in-frame ones; the method was immunoSEQ multiplex PCR. The sample holds 150,000 to 200,000 clones, roughly 90% seen once. This CDR3 comprises 13 residues. Germline loops: CDR1 LGHNA, CDR2 YSLEER. V lost 0 bases and J 5 bases, leaving 8 bases between the germline ends. The receptor was isolated from a woman aged 25 to 45 in good health. This chain links TRBV4-3 with TRBJ2-7; maybe TRBD2 (6 bases). What was sequenced was blood. CDR3 coding DNA: TGCGCCAGCAGCCAAGATTGGGGGGACGAGCAGTACTTC. It translates to CASSQDWGDEQYF.